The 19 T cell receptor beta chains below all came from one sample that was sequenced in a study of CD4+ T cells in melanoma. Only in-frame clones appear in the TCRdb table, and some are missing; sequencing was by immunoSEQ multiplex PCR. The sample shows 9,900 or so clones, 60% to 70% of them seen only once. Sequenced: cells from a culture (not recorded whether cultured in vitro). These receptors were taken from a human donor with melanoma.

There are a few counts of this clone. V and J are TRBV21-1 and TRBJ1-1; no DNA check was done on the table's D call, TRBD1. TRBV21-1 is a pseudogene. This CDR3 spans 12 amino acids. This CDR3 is CASSNLGAEAFF. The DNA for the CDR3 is TGTGCCAGCAGCAATTTAGGGGCTGAAGCTTTCTTT.

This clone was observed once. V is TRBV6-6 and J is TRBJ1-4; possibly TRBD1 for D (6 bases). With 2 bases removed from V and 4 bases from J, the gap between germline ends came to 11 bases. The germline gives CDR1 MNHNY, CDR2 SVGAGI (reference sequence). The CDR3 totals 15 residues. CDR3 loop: CASSYPDRNNEKLFF. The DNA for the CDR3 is TGTGCCAGCAGTTACCCGGACAGAAATAATGAAAAACTGTTTTTT.

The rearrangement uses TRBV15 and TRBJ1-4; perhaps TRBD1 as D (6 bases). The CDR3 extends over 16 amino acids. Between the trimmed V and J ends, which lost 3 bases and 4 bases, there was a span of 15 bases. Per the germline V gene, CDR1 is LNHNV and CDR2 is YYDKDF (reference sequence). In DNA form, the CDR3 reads TGTGCCACCAGCAGGTCAGCAGGGGCCATTAATGAAAAACTGTTTTTT. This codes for CATSRSAGAINEKLFF.

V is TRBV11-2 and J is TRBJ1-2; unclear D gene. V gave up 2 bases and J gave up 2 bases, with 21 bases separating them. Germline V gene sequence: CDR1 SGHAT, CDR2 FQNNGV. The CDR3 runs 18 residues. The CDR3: CASSLSTLRRRVNYGYTF. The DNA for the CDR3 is TGTGCCAGCAGCTTAAGTACTCTGAGGAGGAGAGTAAACTATGGCTACACCTTC.

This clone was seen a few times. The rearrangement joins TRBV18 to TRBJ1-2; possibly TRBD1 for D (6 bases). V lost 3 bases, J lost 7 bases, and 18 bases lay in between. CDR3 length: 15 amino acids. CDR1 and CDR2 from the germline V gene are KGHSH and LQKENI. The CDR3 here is CASSPAYAGESGYTF. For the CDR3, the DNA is TGTGCCAGCTCACCCGCCTATGCAGGGGAGAGTGGCTACACCTTC.

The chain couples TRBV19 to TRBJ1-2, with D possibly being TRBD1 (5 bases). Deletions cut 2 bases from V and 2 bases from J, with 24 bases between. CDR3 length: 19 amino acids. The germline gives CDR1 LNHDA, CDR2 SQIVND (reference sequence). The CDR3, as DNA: TGTGCCAGTAGTATATCCCTCCAGGGCCAGCGAAGATGGAACTATGGCTACACCTTC. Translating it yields CASSISLQGQRRWNYGYTF.

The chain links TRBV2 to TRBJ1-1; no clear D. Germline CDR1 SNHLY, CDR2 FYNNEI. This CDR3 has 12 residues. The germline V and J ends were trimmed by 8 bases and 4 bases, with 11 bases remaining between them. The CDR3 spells CASGRWVTEAFF. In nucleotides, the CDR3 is TGTGCCAGCGGGAGGTGGGTCACTGAAGCTTTCTTT. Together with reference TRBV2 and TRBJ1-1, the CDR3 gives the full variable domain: EPEVTQTPSHQVTQMGQEVILRCVPISNHLYFYWYRQILGQKVEFLVSFYNNEISEKSEIFDDQFSVERPDGSNFTLKIRSTKLEDSAMYFCASGRWVTEAFFGQGTRLTVV.

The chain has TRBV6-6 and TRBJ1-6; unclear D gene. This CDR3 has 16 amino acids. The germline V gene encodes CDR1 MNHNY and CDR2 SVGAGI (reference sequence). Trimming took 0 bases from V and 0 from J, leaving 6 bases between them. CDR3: CASSYSTISYNSPLHF. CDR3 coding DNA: TGTGCCAGCAGTTACTCGACAATCTCCTATAATTCACCCCTCCACTTT.

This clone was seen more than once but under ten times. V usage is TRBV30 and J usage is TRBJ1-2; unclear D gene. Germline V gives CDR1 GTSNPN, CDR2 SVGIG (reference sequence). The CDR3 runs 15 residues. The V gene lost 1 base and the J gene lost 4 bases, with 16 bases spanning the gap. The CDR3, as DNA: TGTGCCTGGAGTGGGAGGAGTCGGTCAAGCTATGGCTACACCTTC. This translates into CAWSGRSRSSYGYTF. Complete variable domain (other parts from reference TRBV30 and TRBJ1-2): SQTIHQWPATLVQPVGSPLSLECTVEGTSNPNLYWYRQAAGRGLQLLFYSVGIGQISSEVPQNLSASRPQDRQFILSSKKLLLSDSGFYLCAWSGRSRSSYGYTFGSGTRLTVV.

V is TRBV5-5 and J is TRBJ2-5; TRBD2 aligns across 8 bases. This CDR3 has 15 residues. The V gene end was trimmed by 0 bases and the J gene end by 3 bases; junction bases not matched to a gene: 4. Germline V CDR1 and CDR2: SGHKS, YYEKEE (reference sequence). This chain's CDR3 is CASSLAGGGKETQYF. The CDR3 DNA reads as TGTGCCAGCAGCTTGGCCGGCGGGGGGAAAGAGACCCAGTACTTC.

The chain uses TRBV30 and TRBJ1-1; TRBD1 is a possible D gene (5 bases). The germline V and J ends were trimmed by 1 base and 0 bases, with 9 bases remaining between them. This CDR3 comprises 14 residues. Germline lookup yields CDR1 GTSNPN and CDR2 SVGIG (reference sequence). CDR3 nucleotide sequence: TGTGCCTGGAGTGAGGGGATGATGAACACTGAAGCTTTCTTT. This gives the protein CAWSEGMMNTEAFF.

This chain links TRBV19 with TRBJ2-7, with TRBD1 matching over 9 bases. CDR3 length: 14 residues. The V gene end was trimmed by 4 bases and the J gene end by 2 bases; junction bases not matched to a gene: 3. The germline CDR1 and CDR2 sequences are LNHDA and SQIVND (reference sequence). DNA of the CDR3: TGTGCCAGTAGTACTGGGACAGGGACCTACGAGCAGTACTTC. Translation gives CASSTGTGTYEQYF. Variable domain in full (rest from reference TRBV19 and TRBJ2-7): DGGITQSPKYLFRKEGQNVTLSCEQNLNHDAMYWYRQDPGQGLRLIYYSQIVNDFQKGDIAEGYSVSREKKESFPLTVTSAQKNPTAFYLCASSTGTGTYEQYFGPGTRLTVT.

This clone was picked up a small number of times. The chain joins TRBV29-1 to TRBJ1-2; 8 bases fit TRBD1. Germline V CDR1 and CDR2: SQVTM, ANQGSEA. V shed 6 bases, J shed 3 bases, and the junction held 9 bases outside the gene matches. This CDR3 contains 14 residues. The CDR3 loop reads CSVTGTGFDYGYTF. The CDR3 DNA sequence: TGCAGCGTCACCGGGACAGGTTTTGACTATGGCTACACCTTC.

CDR3 loop: CASSVTLSGAQHF. In nucleotides, the CDR3 is TGTGCCAGCAGTGTTACCCTCTCAGGGGCCCAGCATTTT. The genes are TRBV2 and TRBJ1-5; D might be TRBD1 (6 bases). The germline V and J ends were trimmed by 4 bases and 11 bases, with 15 bases remaining between them. Germline V gene lookup returns CDR1 SNHLY and CDR2 FYNNEI. The CDR3 runs to 13 residues.

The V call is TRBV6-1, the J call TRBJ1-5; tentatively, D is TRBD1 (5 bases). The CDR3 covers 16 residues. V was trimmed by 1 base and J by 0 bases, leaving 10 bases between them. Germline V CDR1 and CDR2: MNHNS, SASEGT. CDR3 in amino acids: CASSEGQHYSNQPQHF. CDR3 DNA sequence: TGTGCCAGCAGTGAAGGACAGCATTATAGCAATCAGCCCCAGCATTTT.

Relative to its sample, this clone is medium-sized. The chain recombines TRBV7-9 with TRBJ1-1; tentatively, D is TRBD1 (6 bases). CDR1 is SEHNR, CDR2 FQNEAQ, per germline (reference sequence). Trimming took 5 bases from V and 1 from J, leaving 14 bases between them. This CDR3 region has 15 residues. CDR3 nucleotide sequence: TGTGCCAGCAGCCAAGGGGGGGGATGGAACACTGAAGCTTTCTTT. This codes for CASSQGGGWNTEAFF.

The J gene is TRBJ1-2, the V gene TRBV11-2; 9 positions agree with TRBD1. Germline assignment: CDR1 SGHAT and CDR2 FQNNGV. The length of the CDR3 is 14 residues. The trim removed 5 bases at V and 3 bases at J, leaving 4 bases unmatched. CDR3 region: CASSATGGHYGYTF. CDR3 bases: TGTGCCAGCAGCGCGACAGGGGGGCACTATGGCTACACCTTC.

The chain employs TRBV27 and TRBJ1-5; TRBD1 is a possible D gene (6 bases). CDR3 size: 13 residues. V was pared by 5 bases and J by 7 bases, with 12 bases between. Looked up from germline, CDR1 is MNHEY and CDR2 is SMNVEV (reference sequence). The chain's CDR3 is CASSHRDGQPQHF. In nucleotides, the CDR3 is TGTGCCAGCAGTCACAGGGATGGCCAGCCCCAGCATTTT.

CDR3 DNA sequence: TGTGCCAGCAGTCAGAGGGGATTCGGTGAAAAACTGTTTTTT. Its translation: CASSQRGFGEKLFF. The chain combines TRBV6-5 with TRBJ1-4; a weak D match, TRBD1 (5 bases). Trimming cost V 5 bases and J 7 bases, with 14 bases left between them. The CDR3 contains 14 residues. Germline V gene lookup returns CDR1 MNHEY and CDR2 SVGAGI.